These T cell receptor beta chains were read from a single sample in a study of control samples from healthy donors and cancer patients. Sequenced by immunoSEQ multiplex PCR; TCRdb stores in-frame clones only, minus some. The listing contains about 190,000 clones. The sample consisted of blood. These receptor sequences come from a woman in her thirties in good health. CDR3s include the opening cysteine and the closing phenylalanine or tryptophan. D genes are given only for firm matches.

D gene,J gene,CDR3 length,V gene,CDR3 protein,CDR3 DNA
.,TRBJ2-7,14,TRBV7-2,CASSLARTAYEQYF,TGTGCCAGCAGCTTAGCACGGACAGCCTACGAGCAGTACTTC
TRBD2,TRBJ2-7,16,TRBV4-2,CASSQDQLAGGPEQYF,TGTGCCAGCAGCCAAGACCAACTAGCGGGGGGGCCCGAGCAGTACTTC
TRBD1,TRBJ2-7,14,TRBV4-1,CASSPRTGVYEQYF,TGCGCCAGCAGCCCGCGGACAGGGGTCTACGAGCAGTACTTC
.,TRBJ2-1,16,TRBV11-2,CASSLEYGSSYNEQFF,TGTGCCAGCAGCTTAGAATATGGGAGCTCCTACAATGAGCAGTTCTTC
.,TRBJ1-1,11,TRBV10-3,CAISPGTEAFF,TGTGCCATCAGCCCGGGAACTGAAGCTTTCTTT
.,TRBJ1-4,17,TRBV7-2,CASSLTGRTSGNEKLFF,TGTGCCAGCAGCTTAACAGGGAGAACTAGTGGTAATGAAAAACTGTTTTTT
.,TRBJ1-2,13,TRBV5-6,CASSPQANYGYTF,TGTGCCAGCAGCCCCCAGGCTAACTATGGCTACACCTTC
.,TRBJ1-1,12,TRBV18,CASSPSLTEAFF,TGTGCCAGCTCACCATCACTCACTGAAGCTTTCTTT
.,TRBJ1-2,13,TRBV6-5,CASRIGFNYGYTF,TGTGCCAGCAGAATTGGGTTCAACTATGGCTACACCTTC
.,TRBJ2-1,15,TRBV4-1,CASSQVRGPYNEQFF,TGCGCCAGCAGCCAAGTACGGGGCCCCTACAATGAGCAGTTCTTC
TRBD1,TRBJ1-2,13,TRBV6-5,CASRTGWGLGYTF,TGTGCCAGTCGGACAGGGTGGGGATTGGGCTACACCTTC
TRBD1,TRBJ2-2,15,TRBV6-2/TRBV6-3,CASSYWTGAPGELFF,TGTGCCAGCAGTTACTGGACAGGGGCCCCCGGGGAGCTGTTTTTT
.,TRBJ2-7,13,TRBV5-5,CASSLVGGDEQYF,TGTGCCAGCAGCTTGGTGGGCGGGGACGAGCAGTACTTC
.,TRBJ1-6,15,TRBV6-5,CASSYSGGAYSPLHF,TGTGCCAGCAGTTACTCGGGGGGGGCGTATTCACCCCTCCACTTT
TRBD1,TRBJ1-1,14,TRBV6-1,CASSELGQGTEAFF,TGTGCCAGCAGTGAATTAGGACAGGGTACTGAAGCTTTCTTT
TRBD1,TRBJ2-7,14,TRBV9,CASSVGTGGGEQYF,TGTGCCAGCAGCGTCGGGACAGGGGGCGGCGAGCAGTACTTC
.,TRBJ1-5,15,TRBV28,CASSKWGGGGWAQHF,TGTGCCAGCAGTAAATGGGGAGGGGGAGGATGGGCCCAGCATTTT
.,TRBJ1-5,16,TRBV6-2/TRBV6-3,CASSFFGEGINQPQHF,TGTGCCAGCAGTTTCTTCGGGGAGGGGATCAATCAGCCCCAGCATTTT
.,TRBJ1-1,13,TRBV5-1,CASSAQGDTEAFF,TGCGCCAGCAGCGCACAGGGTGATACTGAAGCTTTCTTT
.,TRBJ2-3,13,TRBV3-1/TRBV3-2,CASNNWGTDTQYF,TGTGCCAGCAACAACTGGGGCACAGATACGCAGTATTTT
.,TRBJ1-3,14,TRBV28,CASSRQGSGNTIYF,TGTGCCAGCAGTCGGCAGGGGTCTGGAAACACCATATATTTT
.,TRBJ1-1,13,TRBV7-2,CASSPSGSTEAFF,TGTGCCAGCAGCCCATCGGGGAGCACTGAAGCTTTCTTT
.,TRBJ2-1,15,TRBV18,CASSPEGTRTNEQFF,TGTGCCAGCTCCCCGGAGGGGACAAGGACCAATGAGCAGTTCTTC
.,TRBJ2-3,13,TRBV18,CASSPTNGDTQYF,TGTGCCAGCTCACCCACCAACGGAGATACGCAGTATTTT
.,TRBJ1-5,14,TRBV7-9,CASSLEGTHQPQHF,TGTGCCAGCAGCTTAGAGGGGACCCATCAGCCCCAGCATTTT
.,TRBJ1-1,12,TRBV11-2,CASSSGTTEAFF,TGTGCCAGCAGTTCCGGGACCACTGAAGCTTTCTTT
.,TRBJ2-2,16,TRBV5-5,CASSLGTGTTTGELFF,TGTGCCAGCAGCCTAGGAACCGGGACGACAACCGGGGAGCTGTTTTTT
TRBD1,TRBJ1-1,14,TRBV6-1,CASSDRGAGTEAFF,TGTGCCAGCAGTGACAGGGGGGCGGGCACTGAAGCTTTCTTT
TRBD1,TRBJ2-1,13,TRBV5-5,CASNIQGANEQFF,TGTGCCAGCAACATCCAGGGGGCCAATGAGCAGTTCTTC
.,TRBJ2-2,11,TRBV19,CATEEGGELFF,TGTGCCACCGAGGAGGGCGGGGAGCTGTTTTTT
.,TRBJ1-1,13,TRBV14,CASSQGLGTEAFF,TGTGCCAGCAGCCAAGGTCTGGGCACTGAAGCTTTCTTT
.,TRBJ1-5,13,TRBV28,CASSSTKNQPQHF,TGTGCCAGCAGTTCCACCAAGAATCAGCCCCAGCATTTT
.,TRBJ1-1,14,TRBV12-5,CASGLWGVGTEAFF,TGTGCTAGTGGTTTATGGGGTGTAGGGACCGAAGCTTTCTTT
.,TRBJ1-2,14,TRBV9,CASSVGFPNYGYTF,TGTGCCAGCAGCGTAGGATTTCCTAACTATGGCTACACCTTC
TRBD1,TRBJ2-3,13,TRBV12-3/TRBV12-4,CASRGQGTDTQYF,TGTGCCAGCAGGGGACAGGGCACAGATACGCAGTATTTT